This T cell receptor (beta chain) originates from a study of T cells in Graves' hyperthyroidism and ophthalmopathy. CDR1 is LGHNA and CDR2 is YSLEER in the germline V gene. This CDR3 has 15 residues. Trimming pared 0 bases from V and 3 bases from J, leaving 12 bases between. What was amplified from RNA transcripts were TCR beta CDR3 regions. HTBI primers were the set used in a first-round RT-PCR of the TCR CDR3. TCRdb itself ran the multiplex PCR reads through MiXCR, one entry per CDR3 protein. Of fewer than 250,000 distinct CDR3 sequences listed, under 20% are singletons. The receptor was derived from a middle-aged man with Graves' hyperthyroidism. The sequencing input was blood. The chain recombines TRBV4-3 with TRBJ2-7, with a possible D match to TRBD2 (7 bases). DNA of the CDR3: TGCGCCAGCAGCCAAGATAGGGGGGGGGTCTACGAGCAGTACTTC. Translated, it gives CASSQDRGGVYEQYF.